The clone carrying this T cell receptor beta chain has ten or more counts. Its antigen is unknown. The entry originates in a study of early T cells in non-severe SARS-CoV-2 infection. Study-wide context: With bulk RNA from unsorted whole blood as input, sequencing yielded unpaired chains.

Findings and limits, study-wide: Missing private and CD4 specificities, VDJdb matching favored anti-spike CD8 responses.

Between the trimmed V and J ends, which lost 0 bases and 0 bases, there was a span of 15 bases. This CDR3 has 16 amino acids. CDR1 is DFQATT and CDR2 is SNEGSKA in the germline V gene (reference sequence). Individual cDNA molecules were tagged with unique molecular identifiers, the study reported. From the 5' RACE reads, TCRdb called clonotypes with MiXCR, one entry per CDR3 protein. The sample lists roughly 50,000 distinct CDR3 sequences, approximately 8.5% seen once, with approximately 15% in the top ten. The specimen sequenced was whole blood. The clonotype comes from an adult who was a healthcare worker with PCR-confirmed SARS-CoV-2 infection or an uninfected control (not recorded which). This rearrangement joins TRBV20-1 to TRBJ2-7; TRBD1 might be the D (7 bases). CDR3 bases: TGCAGTGCTAGAGAGGAGGGCAGGGGGAGCTCCTACGAGCAGTACTTC. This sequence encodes CSAREEGRGSSYEQYF.